This record looks at one T cell receptor beta chain sequence and its context. A second PCR, run for about 6 to 12 cycles, used a sample-barcoded 5' primer plus a J-beta primer mix. Template switching added a 12-random-nucleotide identifier to every cDNA molecule. In TCRdb, the 5' RACE reads were re-called with MiXCR into one record per CDR3 protein. Of about 1.5 million distinct CDR3 sequences listed, approximately 40% are singletons. This sample is part of a study of blood T cells in healthy people across ages. Trimming cost V 2 bases and J 9 bases; bases outside gene matches: 8. CDR3 length equals 15 residues. CDR1 and CDR2 (germline): MNHNS, SASEGT.

This TCR derives from a woman aged 18-35 years in good health. Sample: blood. V is TRBV6-1 and J is TRBJ2-1, with 9 bases matching TRBD2. The CDR3 DNA is TGTGCCAGCAGTGAAATCGGCGGGAGGGCCGCTGAGCAGTTCTTC. Its protein is CASSEIGGRAAEQFF.